This is a list of T cell receptor beta chains from one sample in a study of blood T cell repertoires in COVID-19. Libraries were prepared by immunoSEQ multiplex PCR; TCRdb keeps only in-frame clonotypes and omits some of them. The table shows a few hundred thousand clones, with over 75% occurring only once. Sequenced material: peripheral blood. Receptors were obtained from a man in his fifties with acute or convalescent COVID-19. The CDR3 runs from the conserved cysteine through the conserved F or W. Each record gives: J gene, clone size, V gene, D gene, CDR3 protein, CDR3 DNA. The D gene is left open where the match is weak. Expanded clones are given a class, and other clones once, few, many or no size at all.

TRBJ2-2	.	TRBV10-1	TRBD1	CASSESQGERAGELFF	TGCGCCAGCAGTGAGAGTCAGGGGGAAAGAGCCGGGGAGCTGTTTTTT
TRBJ2-3	.	TRBV5-5	TRBD2	CASSWTSGGKTDTQYF	TGTGCCAGCAGCTGGACTAGCGGGGGAAAAACAGATACGCAGTATTTT
TRBJ1-6	.	TRBV3-1/TRBV3-2	.	CASSPRGNNSPLHF	TGTGCCAGCAGTCCAAGGGGGAATAATTCACCCCTCCACTTT
TRBJ2-3	.	TRBV7-2	.	CASSPLGGPRTDTQYF	TGTGCCAGCAGCCCCCTGGGGGGGCCGAGGACAGATACGCAGTATTTT
TRBJ2-1	once	TRBV29-1	.	CSVNQGKQFF	TGCAGCGTCAACCAGGGTAAGCAGTTCTTC
TRBJ2-1	.	TRBV5-1	TRBD2	CASSLDTSGGSYNEQFF	TGCGCCAGCAGCTTGGATACTAGCGGGGGGTCTTACAATGAGCAGTTCTTC
TRBJ2-3	.	TRBV6-5	TRBD1	CASSSGQGTDTQYF	TGTGCCAGCAGTTCGGGACAGGGCACAGATACGCAGTATTTT
TRBJ2-3	.	TRBV9	TRBD2	CASSRTSGGWDTQYF	TGTGCCAGCAGTAGGACTAGCGGGGGATGGGATACGCAGTATTTT
TRBJ2-2	.	TRBV5-1	TRBD2	CASSLLRTSGGAGELFF	TGCGCCAGCAGCTTGCTAAGGACTAGCGGGGGGGCCGGGGAGCTGTTTTTT
TRBJ1-1	.	TRBV9	TRBD1	CASSVGQGANTEAFF	TGTGCCAGCAGCGTAGGACAGGGGGCGAATACTGAAGCTTTCTTT
TRBJ2-7	.	TRBV27	.	CVTGYYEQYF	TGCGTTACGGGTTACTACGAGCAGTACTTC
TRBJ2-5	once	TRBV2	.	CASSGPQETQYF	TGTGCCAGCAGTGGGCCCCAGGAGACCCAGTACTTC
TRBJ1-6	.	TRBV30	TRBD1	CASNRGRTPLHF	TGTGCCTCAAACAGGGGGCGAACACCCCTCCACTTT
TRBJ1-1	many	TRBV5-1	.	CASSLSTTNTEAFF	TGCGCCAGCAGCTTGTCAACAACGAACACTGAAGCTTTCTTT
TRBJ2-7	few	TRBV7-2	TRBD2	CASSLGGRVEQYF	TGTGCCAGCAGCTTGGGGGGGAGGGTCGAGCAGTACTTC
TRBJ2-7	few	TRBV19	TRBD1	CASSFAGTAYEQYF	TGTGCCAGTAGTTTCGCCGGGACAGCCTACGAGCAGTACTTC
TRBJ2-7	.	TRBV5-1	.	CASSSRQDIYEQYF	TGCGCCAGCAGCTCGAGACAGGATATCTACGAGCAGTACTTC
TRBJ1-5	.	TRBV5-4	.	CASSWWGDSNQPQHF	TGTGCCAGCAGCTGGTGGGGAGATAGCAATCAGCCCCAGCATTTT
TRBJ1-3	.	TRBV12-3/TRBV12-4	.	CASKGDGGNTIYF	TGTGCCAGCAAGGGGGACGGGGGAAACACCATATATTTT
TRBJ1-2	.	TRBV6-5	.	CASSYNWQGGYGYTF	TGTGCCAGCAGTTACAATTGGCAGGGTGGCTATGGCTACACCTTC
TRBJ1-5	.	TRBV12-3/TRBV12-4	.	CASNYGYNQPQHF	TGTGCCAGCAACTACGGATACAATCAGCCCCAGCATTTT
TRBJ1-6	.	TRBV14	.	CASSLDSMTPLHF	TGTGCCAGCAGCCTCGACTCAATGACACCCCTCCACTTT
TRBJ2-7	.	TRBV13	.	CASSLRRGLSYEQYF	TGTGCCAGCAGCTTACGGCGGGGACTCTCCTACGAGCAGTACTTC
TRBJ1-1	.	TRBV19	TRBD1	CASSKGQGADWTEAFF	TGTGCCAGTAGTAAGGGACAGGGCGCGGATTGGACTGAAGCTTTCTTT
TRBJ1-3	.	TRBV18	TRBD1	CASSPPGQSSGNTIYF	TGTGCCAGCTCACCTCCGGGACAGAGCTCTGGAAACACCATATATTTT
TRBJ1-4	once	TRBV4-2	TRBD1	CASSTTGTEGEKLFF	TGTGCCAGCAGCACTACCGGGACAGAGGGAGAAAAACTGTTTTTT
TRBJ1-4	.	TRBV19	TRBD1	CASSTPRDSNEKLFF	TGTGCCAGTAGTACCCCCCGGGACAGTAATGAAAAACTGTTTTTT
TRBJ1-2	.	TRBV28	.	CASSSNRDGYTF	TGTGCCAGCAGTTCAAACAGGGATGGCTACACCTTC
TRBJ2-4	.	TRBV18	TRBD2	CASSSIQPGLGGPLAKNIQYF	TGTGCCAGCTCATCCATCCAACCGGGACTAGGAGGGCCACTAGCCAAAAACATTCAGTACTTC
TRBJ2-1	.	TRBV5-4	TRBD2	CASSFRLAGASMEQFF	TGTGCCAGCAGCTTCAGACTAGCGGGGGCCTCAATGGAGCAGTTCTTC
TRBJ1-4	.	TRBV25-1	TRBD1	CASSDIRGIREKLFF	TGTGCCAGCAGTGACATCAGGGGGATTAGGGAAAAACTGTTTTTT
TRBJ2-7	.	TRBV6-5	.	CASRHGYEQYF	TGTGCCAGCCGCCACGGCTACGAGCAGTACTTC
TRBJ2-5	.	TRBV12-3/TRBV12-4	.	CASNQGGETQYF	TGTGCCAGCAATCAGGGAGGAGAGACCCAGTACTTC
TRBJ2-7	few	TRBV5-4	.	CASSSPGAYEQYF	TGTGCCAGCAGCTCCCCGGGGGCCTACGAGCAGTACTTC
TRBJ1-1	.	TRBV5-1	TRBD1	CASSSGTGQVTEAFF	TGCGCCAGCAGCTCAGGGACAGGGCAGGTCACTGAAGCTTTCTTT
TRBJ1-2	.	TRBV12-3/TRBV12-4	TRBD1	CASSSTGGYGYTF	TGTGCCAGCAGTTCGACAGGGGGCTATGGCTACACCTTC
TRBJ1-1	once	TRBV18	TRBD1	CASSPTDRAPEAFF	TGTGCCAGCTCACCGACGGACAGGGCTCCTGAAGCTTTCTTT
TRBJ1-5	.	TRBV2	TRBD1	CASSPDAGGSQPQHF	TGTGCCAGCAGCCCAGACGCAGGGGGCAGTCAGCCCCAGCATTTT
TRBJ1-3	.	TRBV3-1/TRBV3-2	.	CASSRAPGRGGNTIYF	TGTGCCAGCAGCCGGGCCCCGGGGAGGGGTGGAAACACCATATATTTT
TRBJ2-3	.	TRBV4-1	.	CASSQRGASGPLAPGTDTQYF	TGCGCCAGCAGCCAGAGGGGGGCTAGCGGTCCCTTAGCCCCTGGCACAGATACGCAGTATTTT
TRBJ1-1	once	TRBV19	.	CASSWGGLQNTEAFF	TGTGCCAGTAGTTGGGGGGGCCTCCAGAACACTGAAGCTTTCTTT
TRBJ1-5	.	TRBV27	TRBD1	CASSLVGGLNQPQHF	TGTGCCAGCAGTTTAGTAGGGGGCTTAAATCAGCCCCAGCATTTT
TRBJ1-2	.	TRBV5-1	.	CASSPSDTYGYTF	TGCGCCAGCAGCCCCTCGGACACCTATGGCTACACCTTC
TRBJ2-1	.	TRBV4-1	TRBD1	CASSRLTGGAYNEQFF	TGCGCCAGCAGCCGCCTGACAGGGGGCGCATACAATGAGCAGTTCTTC
TRBJ1-2	.	TRBV30	TRBD1	CAWSETGSYGYTF	TGTGCCTGGAGTGAGACAGGGTCTTATGGCTACACCTTC
TRBJ1-1	.	TRBV29-1	.	CSARSGSSANTEAFF	TGCAGCGCTAGGAGTGGGTCTTCTGCGAACACTGAAGCTTTCTTT
TRBJ2-2	.	TRBV2	.	CASSAYTGELFF	TGTGCCAGCAGTGCTTACACCGGGGAGCTGTTTTTT
TRBJ1-2	.	TRBV20-1	.	CSASDPGGYGYTF	TGCAGTGCTAGTGATCCGGGGGGCTATGGCTACACCTTC
TRBJ1-2	.	TRBV28	.	CASRSTGTNYGYTF	TGTGCCAGCAGATCGACAGGAACTAACTATGGCTACACCTTC
TRBJ1-5	.	TRBV5-1	.	CASSLAENQPQHF	TGCGCCAGCAGCTTGGCCGAGAATCAGCCCCAGCATTTT
TRBJ1-1	.	TRBV6-5	TRBD1	CASSSHTTGTEAFF	TGTGCCAGCAGTTCCCACACGACAGGGACTGAAGCTTTCTTT
TRBJ2-2	once	TRBV4-1	TRBD1	CASSRDRGDTGELFF	TGCGCCAGCAGCCGGGACAGGGGAGATACCGGGGAGCTGTTTTTT